The 28 T cell receptor beta chains below all came from one sample that was sequenced in a study of shared clonotypes between healthy human individuals. TCRdb's table, derived via immunoSEQ multiplex PCR, lists solely in-frame clones and lacks some. This sample has 550,000 to 700,000 clones, with 73% found just once. The sample comprised memory CD4+ T cells sorted from blood. The subset is: CD45RA-negative fraction. The receptors stem from a woman between 25 and 40 years old in good health.

With respect to this clone: The sample contains more than one DNA sequence encoding this CDR3. The chain carries TRBV14 and TRBJ2-7, with 7 positions matching TRBD1. V gave up 0 bases and J gave up 3 bases; unmatched junction bases: 5. Germline V gives CDR1 SGHDN, CDR2 FVKESK. This CDR3 region has 15 residues. The CDR3: CASSQDRRQGYEQYF. The CDR3 DNA sequence: TGTGCCAGCAGCCAAGATCGTCGACAGGGCTACGAGCAGTACTTC.

The V call is TRBV7-6, the J call TRBJ2-5; perhaps TRBD2 as D (6 bases). The CDR3 contains 15 residues. Trimming took off 2 bases at V and 1 base at J, with 11 bases between the two ends. CDR1 SGHVS and CDR2 FNYEAQ come from the germline V gene. The CDR3 is CASSLLLASQETQYF. The CDR3 region has the DNA TGTGCCAGCAGCTTATTACTAGCAAGCCAAGAGACCCAGTACTTC.

The chain links TRBV11-2 to TRBJ2-5; TRBD2 aligns across 9 bases. This CDR3 is built from 15 residues. Germline CDR1 reads SGHAT; CDR2 reads FQNNGV. V was clipped by 5 bases and J by 2 bases; unmatched bases: 6. In DNA form, the CDR3 reads TGTGCCAGCAGCGACGGGACTAGCCCTCAAGAGACCCAGTACTTC. This gives the protein CASSDGTSPQETQYF.

CDR3 sequence reads: CAGPGKDNQPQHF. CDR3 nucleotide sequence: TGTGCCGGTCCGGGGAAGGATAATCAGCCCCAGCATTTT. This chain uses TRBV28 with TRBJ1-5; no clear D. This CDR3 spans 13 amino acids. Per germline, CDR1 MDHEN and CDR2 SYDVKM. Trimming removed 11 bases from V and 4 bases from J, with 15 bases in between.

This clone was recorded at least ten times. This sequence joins TRBV18 and TRBJ2-7, with D tentatively TRBD1 (5 bases). The CDR3 totals 13 residues. In germline, CDR1 is KGHSH, CDR2 LQKENI. V was cut by 3 bases and J by 4 bases, with 10 bases left in between. DNA of the CDR3: TGTGCCAGCTCACCGGGGCCAGGGTACGAGCAGTACTTC. Translated: CASSPGPGYEQYF.

The chain carries TRBV5-1 and TRBJ2-7; TRBD1 aligns across 8 bases. V lost 1 base to trimming and J lost 2 bases; unmatched junction nucleotides: 5. CDR1 SGHRS and CDR2 YFSETQ come from the germline V gene. The CDR3 sequence is 15 residues long. The CDR3 DNA sequence: TGCGCCAGCAGCTTGCAGGGGACAGGAACCTACGAGCAGTACTTC. Translation gives CASSLQGTGTYEQYF.

This clone was seen a single time. The V gene is TRBV30, the J gene TRBJ2-2, with 9 bases identical to TRBD2. V shed 0 bases, J shed 1 base, and the junction held 6 bases outside the gene matches. The CDR3 totals 17 residues. Looked up from germline, CDR1 is GTSNPN and CDR2 is SVGIG (reference sequence). CDR3 region: CAWSVSSSGVNTGELFF. The CDR3 DNA reads as TGTGCCTGGAGTGTATCGTCTAGCGGGGTGAACACCGGGGAGCTGTTTTTT.

This clone appeared many times. The genes are TRBV28 and TRBJ1-2, with TRBD1 identical over 7 bases. The CDR3 is 12 residues long. After removal of 6 bases from V and 10 bases from J, the junction contained 8 bases not matched to a gene. The V gene's germline CDR1 is MDHEN and CDR2 SYDVKM. The CDR3 DNA is TGTGCCAGCAGCCAACAGGGGTTGGTCTACACCTTC. It yields the protein CASSQQGLVYTF.

Details on this clone: A far larger clone is only one base removed, so a read error is likely. The chain carries TRBV28 and TRBJ1-5; tentatively, D is TRBD1 (6 bases). V lost 6 bases, J lost 3 bases, and 18 bases lay in between. CDR3 length equals 16 residues. Looked up from germline, CDR1 is MDHEN and CDR2 is SYDVKM. CDR3 nucleotides: TGTGCCAGCAGGAACACAAGGGGGGTCGACAATCAGCCCCAGCATTTT. This gives the protein CASRNTRGVDNQPQHF. The whole variable domain, remainder taken from reference TRBV28 and TRBJ1-5, is DVKVTQSSRYLVKRTGEKVFLECVQDMDHENMFWYRQDPGLGLRLIYFSYDVKMKEKGDIPEGYSVSREKKERFSLILESASTNQTSMYLCASRNTRGVDNQPQHFGDGTRLSIL.

This clone was detected a few times. This chain links TRBV9 with TRBJ1-4; D gene uncertain. CDR3 length equals 16 residues. Between the trimmed V and J ends, which lost 0 bases and 5 bases, there was a span of 14 bases. The germline V gene has CDR1 SGDLS and CDR2 YYNGEE. The CDR3 region has the DNA TGTGCCAGCAGCGTAGGAATCACAGAGACGAATGAAAAACTGTTTTTT. It yields the protein CASSVGITETNEKLFF.

The CDR3 region has the DNA TGTGCCACCGACCGAGATATAGCGGGAGGAGATACGCAGTATTTT. Protein: CATDRDIAGGDTQYF. The gene calls are TRBV28 and TRBJ2-3; 10 bases are shared with TRBD2. From germline, CDR1 is MDHEN and CDR2 SYDVKM. The CDR3 totals 15 residues. Trimming at V came to 10 bases and at J to 5 bases, leaving 12 bases not matched to a gene.

The CDR3 DNA reads TGTGCCAGCAGCTTGGTTGGTGGGGGTGAGCAGTTCTTC. This gives the protein CASSLVGGGEQFF. The chain employs TRBV5-4 and TRBJ2-1; D assignment may be TRBD1 or TRBD2 (5 bases each). Trimming shortened V by 0 bases and J by 9 bases, and 10 bases separated the two germline ends. The germline gives CDR1 SGHNT, CDR2 YYREEE (reference sequence). This CDR3 spans 13 amino acids.

The chain couples TRBV2 to TRBJ2-2; 13 nucleotides line up with TRBD2. The V segment lost 4 bases and the J segment 8 bases; nucleotides outside the gene matches: 4. The germline gives CDR1 SNHLY, CDR2 FYNNEI. This CDR3 has 15 residues. The CDR3 spells CASSVSTSGRGELFF. The DNA of the CDR3 is TGTGCCAGCAGTGTATCGACTAGCGGGAGGGGGGAGCTGTTTTTT.

This clone was observed many times. Other DNA sequences in the sample encode the same CDR3. The rearrangement links TRBV2 to TRBJ2-5, with 7 bases matching TRBD2. V gave up 4 bases and J gave up 2 bases; unmatched junction bases: 7. Germline V gene data show CDR1 as SNHLY and CDR2 as FYNNEI. CDR3 length: 15 residues. The CDR3 protein is CASSGEGQGQETQYF. The CDR3, as DNA: TGTGCCAGCAGTGGGGAGGGGCAGGGTCAAGAGACCCAGTACTTC.

This chain links TRBV27 with TRBJ2-7; D not resolved. V lost 6 bases and J 0 bases, leaving 9 bases between the germline ends. CDR3 length: 13 amino acids. From germline, CDR1 is MNHEY and CDR2 SMNVEV (reference sequence). The CDR3 DNA reads as TGTGCCAGCAGGGCCGGGCTCTCCTACGAGCAGTACTTC. Its protein product is CASRAGLSYEQYF.

The chain recombines TRBV4-1 with TRBJ1-1, with unresolved D. V was cut by 3 bases and J by 8 bases, with 16 bases left in between. Germline V gives CDR1 MGHRA, CDR2 YSYEKL. CDR3 length: 14 residues. The CDR3 DNA sequence: TGCGCCAGCAGCCAGGCCGGAGGGAGCCCAGAAGCTTTCTTT. It translates to CASSQAGGSPEAFF.

The gene calls are TRBV4-1 and TRBJ1-4; TRBD1 might be the D (6 bases). Germline lookup yields CDR1 MGHRA and CDR2 YSYEKL. Trimming cost V 4 bases and J 4 bases, with 13 bases left between them. CDR3 size: 15 residues. The CDR3 sequence: CASSRGPGVNEKLFF. The CDR3 DNA reads as TGCGCCAGCAGCCGCGGGCCAGGGGTTAATGAAAAACTGTTTTTT.

This chain links TRBV19 with TRBJ2-5; unclear D gene. The germline V gene encodes CDR1 LNHDA and CDR2 SQIVND (reference sequence). The V end was cut by 0 bases, the J end by 5 bases, with 4 bases between. CDR3 length equals 12 residues. CDR3 in DNA: TGTGCCAGTAGTATAGAGGGGGAGACCCAGTACTTC. This sequence encodes CASSIEGETQYF.

V gene TRBV7-6 combines with J gene TRBJ2-2, with 10 bases lining up with TRBD2. CDR1 is SGHVS, CDR2 FNYEAQ, per germline. The ends lost 4 bases at V and 6 bases at J; junction bases unmatched: 11. The CDR3 runs to 17 residues. In DNA, the CDR3 is TGTGCCAGCAGCTCCCCGCGACTAGCGGGTAGACCCGGGGAGCTGTTTTTT. It codes for CASSSPRLAGRPGELFF.

This clone appeared a single time. The V gene is TRBV19, the J gene TRBJ2-7, with D unresolved. The CDR3 contains 11 residues. Germline CDR1 LNHDA, CDR2 SQIVND (reference sequence). V gave up 3 bases and J gave up 8 bases, with 8 bases separating them. This chain's CDR3 is CASSILIKQYF. The CDR3 nucleotides read TGTGCCAGTAGTATCCTAATAAAGCAGTACTTC. The full variable domain, completed using reference TRBV19 and TRBJ2-7, is DGGITQSPKYLFRKEGQNVTLSCEQNLNHDAMYWYRQDPGQGLRLIYYSQIVNDFQKGDIAEGYSVSREKKESFPLTVTSAQKNPTAFYLCASSILIKQYFGPGTRLTVT.

This clone was counted a few times. The chain is built from TRBV6-1 and TRBJ1-1, with D maybe TRBD1 (5 bases). V lost 4 bases, J lost 1 base, and 7 bases lay in between. The CDR3 spans 13 residues. CDR1 and CDR2 (germline): MNHNS, SASEGT. CDR3 sequence reads: CASSGQPNTEAFF. The DNA for the CDR3 is TGTGCCAGCAGTGGACAGCCGAACACTGAAGCTTTCTTT.

This clone appeared a few times. The chain has TRBV19 and TRBJ2-6; 10 bases fit TRBD1. V lost 5 bases to trimming and J lost 0 bases; unmatched junction nucleotides: 7. Germline V gene data show CDR1 as LNHDA and CDR2 as SQIVND (reference sequence). CDR3 length equals 18 residues. CDR3 in DNA: TGTGCCAGTAGTCAGGGACAGGGGCTTATCTCTGGGGCCAACGTCCTGACTTTC. Translated: CASSQGQGLISGANVLTF.

This clone was counted between two and nine times. The rearrangement links TRBV7-2 to TRBJ2-2; D call uncertain. The CDR3 runs to 15 residues. Trimming stripped 4 bases from V and 4 bases from J, with 13 bases between. Germline values: CDR1 SGHTA, CDR2 FQGNSA. The CDR3 region is CASSSMKGRTGELFF. In nucleotides, the CDR3 is TGTGCCAGCAGCTCAATGAAGGGTCGCACCGGGGAGCTGTTTTTT.

The chain has TRBV5-1 and TRBJ2-1; unclear D gene. The CDR3 totals 15 residues. V was cut by 5 bases and J by 1 base, with 13 bases left in between. CDR1 SGHRS and CDR2 YFSETQ come from the germline V gene. Here the CDR3 reads CASSVDPASYNEQFF. The CDR3 coding sequence is TGCGCCAGCAGTGTGGACCCCGCGTCCTACAATGAGCAGTTCTTC.

The V and J genes are TRBV7-9 and TRBJ1-2; TRBD1 aligns across 9 bases. V shed 5 bases, J shed 4 bases, and the junction held 8 bases outside the gene matches. The CDR3 loop spans 15 amino acids. Germline V gives CDR1 SEHNR, CDR2 FQNEAQ (reference sequence). This CDR3 reads CASSPHRGPIYGYTF. In DNA, the CDR3 is TGTGCCAGCAGCCCGCACAGGGGGCCCATCTATGGCTACACCTTC.

This sequence joins TRBV6-1 and TRBJ2-5; D remains ambiguous. CDR3 length: 13 residues. Germline V gives CDR1 MNHNS, CDR2 SASEGT. Trimming shortened V by 5 bases and J by 5 bases, and 12 bases separated the two germline ends. The CDR3 loop reads CASSLQAAETQYF. CDR3 nucleotide sequence: TGTGCCAGCAGTCTCCAGGCGGCGGAGACCCAGTACTTC.

Notes on this clone: The sample contains more than one DNA sequence encoding this CDR3. The chain carries TRBV9 and TRBJ2-1, with D perhaps given as TRBD1 or TRBD2 (6 bases each). V was shortened by 2 bases and J by 3 bases, with 9 bases between the two germline ends. There are 14 residues in the CDR3. CDR1 SGDLS and CDR2 YYNGEE come from the germline V gene. The CDR3, as DNA: TGTGCCAGCAGCGTCGAGGGGGGCTACAATGAGCAGTTCTTC. Its translation: CASSVEGGYNEQFF.

The J gene is TRBJ2-7, the V gene TRBV19; D perhaps matches TRBD1 (5 bases). Trimming pared 10 bases from V and 3 bases from J, leaving 16 bases between. Germline CDR1 is LNHDA and CDR2 is SQIVND (reference sequence). This CDR3 is 13 amino acids long. The CDR3 here is CATKGQAIYEQYF. The CDR3 DNA sequence: TGTGCCACCAAGGGGCAGGCGATCTACGAGCAGTACTTC.